Shown below are 9 T cell receptor beta chains from a single sample sequenced in a study of beta chain features in type 1 diabetes. Expressed TCRB transcripts were sequenced because the isolated RNA had all been reverse transcribed beforehand. Here immunoSEQ multiplex PCR was the method, and the copy in TCRdb shows in-frame clones only, minus some. The sample contains around 280,000 clones, about 8% of which appear only once. The sequenced sample consisted of central memory CD4+ T cells from blood. The receptors were gathered from a woman younger than 35 in good health.

This clone occurred many times. The rearrangement links TRBV28 to TRBJ2-2, with D hard to call. V dropped 3 bases and J dropped 5 bases, with 10 bases sitting between them. The CDR3 spans 14 residues. Germline-derived CDR1 and CDR2 are MDHEN and SYDVKM. The CDR3 DNA follows: TGTGCCAGCAGTTTCCCGATGCGTACCGGGGAGCTGTTTTTT. Translation: CASSFPMRTGELFF.

This clone was counted only a few times. This chain connects TRBV5-4 to TRBJ2-2; no definite D call. Germline CDR1 reads SGHNT; CDR2 reads YYREEE (reference sequence). The CDR3 has 13 amino acids. The germline V and J ends were trimmed by 5 bases and 7 bases, with 12 bases remaining between them. The CDR3 coding sequence is TGTGCCAGCAGTCAACCCTCGGGCGGGGAGCTGTTTTTT. Translation: CASSQPSGGELFF.

This clone was recorded at least ten times. The CDR3 loop is CASRARTGSIEQYV. The CDR3 DNA reads TGTGCCAGCAGAGCCCGGACAGGCTCGATCGAGCAGTACGTC. The J gene is TRBJ2-7, the V gene TRBV28; 7 bases fit TRBD1. CDR3 length: 14 residues. Trimming cost V 6 bases and J 6 bases; bases outside gene matches: 11. Germline assignment: CDR1 MDHEN and CDR2 SYDVKM.

In its sample, this clone was seen a few times. The rearrangement links TRBV4-1 to TRBJ1-6; D ambiguous. V was cut by 3 bases and J by 1 base, with 16 bases left in between. Germline CDR1 is MGHRA and CDR2 is YSYEKL. The CDR3 loop spans 18 amino acids. CDR3 loop: CASSQDPLYASYNSPLHF. In DNA, the CDR3 is TGCGCCAGCAGCCAGGACCCCCTATATGCGTCCTATAATTCACCCCTCCACTTT.

This clone was observed at least ten times. The rearrangement uses TRBV27 and TRBJ1-4; D is unresolved. The CDR3 loop spans 15 amino acids. Trimming cost V 4 bases and J 0 bases, with 9 bases left between them. From germline, CDR1 is MNHEY and CDR2 SMNVEV (reference sequence). CDR3 coding DNA: TGTGCCAGCAGTTCGAGACTCCCAACTAATGAAAAACTGTTTTTT. Translating it yields CASSSRLPTNEKLFF. The full variable domain, completed using reference TRBV27 and TRBJ1-4, is EAQVTQNPRYLITVTGKKLTVTCSQNMNHEYMSWYRQDPGLGLRQIYYSMNVEVTDKGDVPEGYKVSRKEKRNFPLILESPSPNQTSLYFCASSSRLPTNEKLFFGSGTQLSVL.

This clone was seen only a few times. This chain links TRBV29-1 with TRBJ2-5; TRBD2 matches 7 bases. The germline CDR1 and CDR2 sequences are SQVTM and ANQGSEA. The CDR3 extends over 12 amino acids. J gave up 3 bases and V 7 bases, and 5 bases lay outside the gene matches. This chain's CDR3 is CSAWGGKETQYF. The CDR3 region has the DNA TGCAGCGCCTGGGGGGGGAAAGAGACCCAGTACTTC.

This clone came up a few times. This chain uses TRBV30 with TRBJ1-1; D is perhaps TRBD1 (6 bases). Germline V lookup: CDR1 GTSNPN, CDR2 SVGIG (reference sequence). The V end lost 2 bases, the J end lost 0 bases, and 10 bases lay between the germline ends. The CDR3 runs to 14 residues. The CDR3 nucleotides read TGTGCCTGGAGTCAGGGGAGCGTGAACACTGAAGCTTTCTTT. Residues: CAWSQGSVNTEAFF.

J is TRBJ1-2 and V is TRBV27; a possible D gene is TRBD1 (5 bases). Trimming removed 6 bases at V and 7 bases at J, with 12 bases between. This CDR3 region has 12 residues. Germline values: CDR1 MNHEY, CDR2 SMNVEV (reference sequence). Written as DNA, the CDR3 is TGTGCCAGCAGCAAGACCGGGGGTGGCTACACCTTC. It encodes CASSKTGGGYTF.

This chain joins TRBV6-1 and TRBJ1-2; D is unresolved. The length of the CDR3 is 14 residues. Germline CDR1 and CDR2: MNHNS and SASEGT. Between the trimmed V and J ends, which lost 0 bases and 4 bases, there was a span of 9 bases. CDR3 residues: CASSEATGIYGYTF. The CDR3 bases are TGTGCCAGCAGTGAAGCTACGGGTATCTATGGCTACACCTTC.